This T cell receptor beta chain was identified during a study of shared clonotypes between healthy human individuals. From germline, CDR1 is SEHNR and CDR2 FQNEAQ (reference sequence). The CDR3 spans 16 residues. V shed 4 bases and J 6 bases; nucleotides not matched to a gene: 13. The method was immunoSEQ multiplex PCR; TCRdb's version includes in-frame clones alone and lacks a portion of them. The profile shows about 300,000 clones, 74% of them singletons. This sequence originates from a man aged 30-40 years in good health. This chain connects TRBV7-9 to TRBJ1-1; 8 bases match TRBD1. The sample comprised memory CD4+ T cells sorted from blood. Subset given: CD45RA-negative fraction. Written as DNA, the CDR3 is TGTGCCAGCAGCTCAGTCACAGGGGGGGCGCGGGCTGAAGCTTTCTTT. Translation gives CASSSVTGGARAEAFF.